This TCR beta chain was found in a study of T cell changes during pregnancy in multiple sclerosis. V was pared by 3 bases and J by 0 bases, with 14 bases between. The CDR3 is 16 residues long. CDR1 KGHSH and CDR2 LQKENI come from the germline V gene. The repertoire was sequenced with immunoSEQ multiplex PCR; TCRdb's copy has only in-frame clones and lacks some. Altogether some 57,000 clones are present, 91% being singletons, with the ten largest covering 0.76%. The rearrangement uses TRBV18 and TRBJ1-1; no clear D gene. This sequence originates from a female donor with multiple sclerosis, enrolled in a pregnancy study. The sequenced sample was CD4+ T cells from peripheral blood mononuclear cells, obtained in the first trimester of pregnancy. The CDR3 DNA follows: TGTGCCAGCTCACCTAAGGCAACAGTCATGAACACTGAAGCTTTCTTT. Amino acids: CASSPKATVMNTEAFF.